These 19 T cell receptor beta chains originate from one sample sequenced in a study of T-cell reconstitution after alpha-beta-depleted transplantation in children. Preparation of the TCRbeta library was carried out with unique molecular identifiers. A single record per CDR3 protein comes from TCRdb applying MiXCR to the PCR reads. The data hold about 610,000 distinct CDR3 sequences, with 25% to 30% observed a single time. The specimen comprised PBMCs, sampled before TCRalphabeta/CD19-depleted stem cell transplant. The receptors originated from a boy in the first two years of life with Wiskott-Aldrich syndrome, due to receive a stem cell transplant.

The chain joins TRBV6-2 or TRBV6-3 to TRBJ2-2; the match to TRBD2 covers 16 bases. Unmatched junction bases numbered 14, after V lost 6 bases and J lost 4 bases. The length of the CDR3 is 20 residues. Per germline, CDR1 MNHEY and CDR2 SVGEGT. The CDR3 spells CASRPKPGLAGGPRTGELFF. The CDR3 DNA follows: TGTGCCAGCAGGCCCAAACCGGGACTAGCGGGAGGGCCGCGCACCGGGGAGCTGTTTTTT.

J is TRBJ2-1 and V is TRBV29-1; D is perhaps TRBD2 (7 bases). CDR1 and CDR2 (germline): SQVTM, ANQGSEA. Trimming stripped 0 bases from V and 5 bases from J, with 14 bases between. CDR3 length: 15 amino acids. CDR3 bases: TGCAGCGTTGAAGATAGGGGGAGGGGAAACAATGAGCAGTTCTTC. Protein: CSVEDRGRGNNEQFF.

This chain joins TRBV5-6 and TRBJ2-7; 9 bases agree with TRBD1. The CDR3 contains 15 residues. Germline lookup yields CDR1 SGHDT and CDR2 YYEEEE. Trimming took 3 bases from V and 3 from J; bases not matched to a gene: 7. CDR3 nucleotide sequence: TGTGCCAGCAGCTCTGGGACAGGGAGGAACTACGAGCAGTACTTC. Amino acid sequence: CASSSGTGRNYEQYF.

This rearrangement joins TRBV12-3 or TRBV12-4 to TRBJ1-1; 7 bases map to TRBD1. The trim removed 6 bases at V and 8 bases at J, leaving 6 bases unmatched. The CDR3 spans 12 residues. Here the CDR3 reads CASSQDRDEAFF. The CDR3 nucleotides read TGTGCCAGCAGCCAAGACAGGGACGAAGCTTTCTTT.

The V and J genes are TRBV19 and TRBJ1-5; possible D gene TRBD1, 5 bases. The CDR3 is made up of 12 amino acids. The germline V gene encodes CDR1 LNHDA and CDR2 SQIVND (reference sequence). V lost 6 bases and J 3 bases, leaving 6 bases between the germline ends. CDR3 region: CASSRANQPQHF. Here the CDR3 DNA reads TGTGCCAGTAGCAGGGCCAATCAGCCCCAGCATTTT.

The V call is TRBV20-1, the J call TRBJ1-5; unclear D gene. Looked up from germline, CDR1 is DFQATT and CDR2 is SNEGSKA (reference sequence). The CDR3 consists of 14 residues. Trimming shortened V by 5 bases and J by 5 bases, and 16 bases separated the two germline ends. The CDR3, as DNA: TGCAGTGCTGGAGGGAAGAGTCCGGATCAGCCCCAGCATTTT. Protein: CSAGGKSPDQPQHF.

The V and J genes are TRBV5-1 and TRBJ2-3; D remains unclear. CDR1 and CDR2 from the germline V gene are SGHRS and YFSETQ. The CDR3 length is 15 residues. V lost 4 bases and J lost 3, with 15 bases in between. Written as DNA, the CDR3 is TGCGCCAGCAGCCGCGACCCGATGGGGACAGATACGCAGTATTTT. Protein product: CASSRDPMGTDTQYF.

With regard to this clonotype: Compared with germline, one end of the junction differs, possibly owing to a read error. V and J are TRBV20-1 and TRBJ2-1; D possibly corresponds to TRBD2 (6 bases). This CDR3 contains 13 residues. Germline V CDR1 and CDR2: DFQATT, SNEGSKA (reference sequence). The CDR3 protein is CSASPSADNEQFF. CDR3 bases: TGCAGTGCTAGTCCTAGCGCCGACAATGAGCAGTTTTTC.

This clonotype was seen a handful of times. This chain joins TRBV12-3 or TRBV12-4 and TRBJ1-5; D gene unclear. The V and J ends lost 6 bases and 7 bases respectively, with 16 bases between them. This CDR3 has 14 amino acids. The CDR3 loop reads CASSRGLLDQPQHF. CDR3 in DNA: TGTGCCAGCAGCCGAGGACTGTTGGACCAGCCCCAGCATTTT.

The chain couples TRBV10-3 to TRBJ1-4, with 7 bases matching TRBD1. Germline values: CDR1 ENHRY, CDR2 SYGVKD. Unmatched junction bases numbered 4, after V lost 4 bases and J lost 5 bases. This CDR3 is 14 amino acids long. The CDR3 DNA follows: TGTGCCATCAGTGCCCCGGGACAGAATGAAAAACTGTTTTTT. Residues: CAISAPGQNEKLFF.

The rearrangement joins TRBV5-1 to TRBJ2-3; D not resolved. This CDR3 spans 16 amino acids. Germline CDR1 reads SGHRS; CDR2 reads YFSETQ. Trimming took 7 bases from V and 0 from J, leaving 18 bases between them. This chain's CDR3 is CASRAFAASSTDTQYF. For the CDR3, the DNA is TGCGCCAGCCGTGCGTTTGCCGCATCTAGCACAGATACGCAGTATTTT.

The chain is built from TRBV5-1 and TRBJ2-5; no reliable D call. The germline V and J ends were trimmed by 3 bases and 7 bases, with 10 bases remaining between them. Germline CDR1 SGHRS, CDR2 YFSETQ. This CDR3 has 12 amino acids. The CDR3 DNA reads as TGCGCCAGCAGCTACAGCCTCGGGACCCAGTACTTC. It specifies CASSYSLGTQYF. The variable domain in full, completed from reference TRBV5-1 and TRBJ2-5, reads KAGVTQTPRYLIKTRGQQVTLSCSPISGHRSVSWYQQTPGQGLQFLFEYFSETQRNKGNFPGRFSGRQFSNSRSEMNVSTLELGDSALYLCASSYSLGTQYFGPGTRLLVL.

This clonotype was seen many times. V is TRBV5-1 and J is TRBJ2-7, with D perhaps given as TRBD1 or TRBD2 (6 bases each). Deletions cut 0 bases from V and 7 bases from J, with 8 bases between. CDR3 size: 12 residues. The germline V gene has CDR1 SGHRS and CDR2 YFSETQ. CDR3 protein: CASSLEGGEQYF. The CDR3 coding sequence is TGCGCCAGCAGCTTGGAAGGGGGGGAGCAGTACTTC.

This clonotype was seen a handful of times. The chain combines TRBV28 with TRBJ1-5; D is perhaps TRBD1 (5 bases). The germline CDR1 and CDR2 sequences are MDHEN and SYDVKM. The CDR3 loop spans 13 amino acids. With 5 bases removed from V and 3 bases from J, the gap between germline ends came to 8 bases. CDR3 loop: CASSRQFNQPQHF. Here the CDR3 DNA reads TGTGCCAGCAGTAGACAGTTCAATCAGCCCCAGCATTTT.

This clonotype was seen more than once but under ten times. V and J are TRBV11-2 and TRBJ2-5; tentative D call: TRBD2 (6 bases). V was pared by 5 bases and J by 3 bases, with 13 bases between. The germline V gene has CDR1 SGHAT and CDR2 FQNNGV. The CDR3 is made up of 14 amino acids. The CDR3: CASSHNAGKETQYF. CDR3 nucleotides: TGTGCCAGCAGCCACAATGCGGGGAAAGAGACCCAGTACTTC.

Details on this clonotype: One end of the junction is discordant with germline, which a read error may explain. The J gene is TRBJ2-3, the V gene TRBV5-1; 13 bases agree with TRBD2. The CDR3 totals 15 residues. Germline V gene sequence: CDR1 SGHRS, CDR2 YFSETQ. The DNA of the CDR3 is TGTGCCAGCAGGACTAGCGGGAGAAGCACAGATACGCAGTATTTT. Its translation is CASRTSGRSTDTQYF.

V usage is TRBV28 and J usage is TRBJ2-3; 7 nucleotides line up with TRBD2. Germline trimming cut 6 bases from V and 3 bases from J; bases unmatched to any gene: 12. CDR1 and CDR2 from the germline V gene are MDHEN and SYDVKM. This CDR3 contains 16 residues. CDR3 DNA: TGTGCCAGCAGACCCCCCCTGGCGGGAGATACAGATACGCAGTATTTT. It translates to CASRPPLAGDTDTQYF.

The CDR3 coding sequence is TGCAGTGCCCCCTCCAGAAACATTCAGTACTTC. Protein sequence: CSAPSRNIQYF. This chain connects TRBV20-1 to TRBJ2-4; D unresolved. Trimming took 6 bases from V and 6 from J, leaving 9 bases between them. The germline V gene has CDR1 DFQATT and CDR2 SNEGSKA (reference sequence). The CDR3 runs 11 residues.

The chain carries TRBV29-1 and TRBJ2-3; possible D gene TRBD1, 5 bases. Germline CDR1 is SQVTM and CDR2 is ANQGSEA. Trimming removed 4 bases from V and 4 bases from J, with 9 bases in between. This CDR3 is 12 amino acids long. DNA for the CDR3: TGCAGCGTTGGCGACAGAGCAGATACGCAGTATTTT. Translated, it gives CSVGDRADTQYF.